These 24 T cell receptor beta chains came from one sample sequenced in a study of vaccination effects on CD4 cells after COVID-19. The antigens of these receptors remain unknown. Sequencing was performed with immunoSEQ multiplex PCR; in TCRdb, only in-frame clones are kept and a portion is missing. The sample has some 61,000 clones, 76% seen once. Prior to sequencing, the ViraFEST assay stimulated PBMC with viral peptide pools, which expanded the antigen-specific CD4+ T cells. Culture proceeded for approximately 10 days, and CD4+ T cells were then isolated. It was two doses of either the BNT162b2 or mRNA-1273 vaccine that participants received. The starting material was CD4+ T cells from PBMCs cultured with HCoV-OC43 spike peptides, obtained after COVID-19 vaccination. Specified subset: HCoV-OC43 spike overlapping peptide pool stimulation. Source of these receptors: a human donor who received a COVID-19 vaccine.

This chain links TRBV19 with TRBJ1-2; a possible D gene is TRBD1 (5 bases). This CDR3 spans 16 amino acids. Germline V lookup: CDR1 LNHDA, CDR2 SQIVND (reference sequence). V lost 2 bases, J lost 1 base, and 14 bases lay in between. The CDR3 protein is CASSITGRQFNYGYTF. The CDR3 DNA follows: TGTGCCAGTAGTATAACGGGACGGCAGTTTAACTATGGCTACACCTTC.

The rearrangement joins TRBV5-1 to TRBJ1-2, with D maybe TRBD1 (5 bases). This CDR3 contains 15 residues. With 0 bases removed from V and 2 bases from J, the gap between germline ends came to 11 bases. Germline lookup yields CDR1 SGHRS and CDR2 YFSETQ. The CDR3 is CASSLASAGNYGYTF. The CDR3 nucleotides read TGCGCCAGCAGCTTGGCTTCGGCAGGGAACTATGGCTACACCTTC.

This CDR3 reads CASSKDRRGYTF. The CDR3 DNA reads as TGTGCCAGCAGTAAGGACAGGCGTGGCTACACCTTC. J is TRBJ1-2 and V is TRBV6-5, with TRBD1 matching 7 bases. The CDR3 has 12 amino acids. The germline V gene encodes CDR1 MNHEY and CDR2 SVGAGI. With V trimmed by 5 bases and J by 7 bases, 4 bases remained unmatched.

The chain has TRBV9 and TRBJ2-2, with a tentative D call TRBD1 (6 bases). The CDR3 is made up of 16 amino acids. Per the germline V gene, CDR1 is SGDLS and CDR2 is YYNGEE. V was trimmed by 1 base and J by 0 bases, leaving 10 bases between them. The CDR3 here is CASSVRGTANTGELFF. As DNA, the CDR3 is TGTGCCAGCAGCGTAAGGGGGACGGCGAACACCGGGGAGCTGTTTTTT.

J is TRBJ2-1 and V is TRBV3-1 (or the pseudogene TRBV3-2), with 11 positions matching TRBD2. The V segment lost 5 bases and the J segment 10 bases; nucleotides outside the gene matches: 13. The CDR3 spans 16 residues. Germline loops: CDR1 LGHDT, CDR2 YNNKEL (reference sequence). CDR3 DNA: TGTGCCAGCAGCGCACAAACTAGCGGGGGCCCTAGGGAGCAGTTCTTC. Translating gives CASSAQTSGGPREQFF.

This clone was seen a single time. The J gene is TRBJ2-1, the V gene TRBV15; 12 bases are a match to TRBD2. V lost 2 bases to trimming and J lost 3 bases; unmatched junction nucleotides: 2. CDR3 size: 16 residues. Germline loops: CDR1 LNHNV, CDR2 YYDKDF (reference sequence). The CDR3 region is CATSRLLAGGYNEQFF. The CDR3 coding sequence is TGTGCCACCAGCAGATTACTAGCGGGGGGCTACAATGAGCAGTTCTTC. Full variable domain (remainder filled in from reference TRBV15 and TRBJ2-1): DAMVIQNPRYQVTQFGKPVTLSCSQTLNHNVMYWYQQKSSQAPKLLFHYYDKDFNNEADTPDNFQSRRPNTSFCFLDIRSPGLGDTAMYLCATSRLLAGGYNEQFFGPGTRLTVL.

This chain connects TRBV9 to TRBJ1-6; D is uncertain. Trimming removed 1 base from V and 5 bases from J, with 7 bases in between. The CDR3 runs 14 residues. Germline-derived CDR1 and CDR2 are SGDLS and YYNGEE. The CDR3 coding sequence is TGTGCCAGCAGCGTATACGGCAATAATTCACCCCTCCACTTT. It specifies CASSVYGNNSPLHF.

This rearrangement joins TRBV4-1 to TRBJ2-2; D is tentatively TRBD1 or TRBD2 (5 bases each). The V end was cut by 1 base, the J end by 6 bases, with 15 bases between. The CDR3 spans 16 residues. CDR1 and CDR2 (germline): MGHRA, YSYEKL. CDR3 amino acids: CASSQVSGRGAGELFF. In DNA, the CDR3 is TGCGCCAGCAGCCAAGTTTCAGGGCGAGGGGCCGGGGAGCTGTTTTTT.

The chain recombines TRBV29-1 with TRBJ2-5; 9 nucleotides align to TRBD1. V was clipped by 7 bases and J by 5 bases; unmatched bases: 11. The CDR3 runs to 14 residues. CDR1 and CDR2 from the germline V gene are SQVTM and ANQGSEA. The CDR3 bases are TGCAGCGCTAATGGACAGGGGATGGGGGAGACCCAGTACTTC. It specifies CSANGQGMGETQYF.

The genes are TRBV24-1 and TRBJ2-2; tentative D call: TRBD1 (5 bases). The CDR3 consists of 14 residues. V lost 4 bases and J 7 bases, leaving 12 bases between the germline ends. The germline CDR1 and CDR2 sequences are KGHDR and SFDVKD. The CDR3: CATSEARDGGELFF. In DNA, the CDR3 is TGTGCCACCAGTGAAGCCAGGGATGGCGGGGAGCTGTTTTTT.

The CDR3 DNA follows: TGTGCCAGCAGCCGAAGGACAGGGAGCCCCGAGACCCAGTACTTC. It translates to CASSRRTGSPETQYF. This rearrangement joins TRBV2 to TRBJ2-5; TRBD1 aligns across 8 bases. The CDR3 has 15 residues. J gave up 5 bases and V 6 bases, and 11 bases lay outside the gene matches. Germline CDR1 reads SNHLY; CDR2 reads FYNNEI.

The chain joins TRBV25-1 to TRBJ1-1; the match to TRBD1 covers 7 bases. This CDR3 region has 15 residues. V shed 2 bases, J shed 1 base, and the junction held 4 bases outside the gene matches. Germline V lookup: CDR1 MGHDK, CDR2 SYGVNS. The CDR3 DNA reads as TGTGCCAGCAGTGAAAATGACAGGGCGAACACTGAAGCTTTCTTT. As protein: CASSENDRANTEAFF.

J is TRBJ1-6 and V is TRBV3-1 (or the pseudogene TRBV3-2); maybe TRBD1 (6 bases). V shed 5 bases and J shed 10 bases, with 18 bases lying between them. The CDR3 contains 15 residues. From germline, CDR1 is LGHDT and CDR2 YNNKEL (reference sequence). This CDR3 is CASSSGTSRWSPLHF. In nucleotides, the CDR3 is TGTGCCAGCAGCTCCGGGACAAGCCGTTGGTCACCCCTCCACTTT.

The rearrangement joins TRBV5-1 to TRBJ2-3; TRBD2 is a possible D gene (5 bases). The germline V gene encodes CDR1 SGHRS and CDR2 YFSETQ. V lost 6 bases to trimming and J lost 2 bases, with 19 bases between them. This CDR3 comprises 16 residues. CDR3: CASTLNFGVPTDTQYF. CDR3 bases: TGCGCCAGCACCCTAAACTTCGGGGTCCCCACAGATACGCAGTATTTT.

V and J are TRBV7-3 and TRBJ2-2, with a weak D call TRBD1 (6 bases). CDR1 SGHTA and CDR2 FQGTGA come from the germline V gene. This CDR3 comprises 17 residues. V lost 0 bases and J 6 bases, leaving 17 bases between the germline ends. The CDR3 sequence is CASSLTYNTGTPGELFF. The CDR3 DNA follows: TGTGCCAGCAGCTTAACGTATAACACAGGGACACCCGGGGAGCTGTTTTTT.

V and J are TRBV5-1 and TRBJ2-1; the match to TRBD2 covers 7 bases. The CDR3 loop spans 19 amino acids. Trimming took 2 bases from V and 9 from J; bases not matched to a gene: 23. CDR1 is SGHRS, CDR2 YFSETQ, per germline. CDR3 loop: CASSLLGLVRLLNSGEQFF. In DNA, the CDR3 is TGCGCCAGCAGCTTACTCGGACTAGTTAGACTGTTGAATAGCGGTGAGCAGTTCTTC.

This clone was found a few times. V usage is TRBV6-1 and J usage is TRBJ1-3; a weak D match, TRBD1 (6 bases). Germline V gene data show CDR1 as MNHNS and CDR2 as SASEGT. The CDR3 consists of 15 residues. V was cut by 2 bases and J by 0 bases, with 8 bases left in between. CDR3 sequence reads: CASSERGGSGNTIYF. The DNA of the CDR3 is TGTGCCAGCAGTGAAAGGGGGGGCTCTGGAAACACCATATATTTT.

The chain joins TRBV3-1 (or the pseudogene TRBV3-2) to TRBJ2-3, with 7 positions matching TRBD1. The CDR3 extends over 16 amino acids. The J segment lost 5 bases and the V segment lost 4 bases, leaving 12 bases of the junction unmatched. Germline V gives CDR1 LGHDT, CDR2 YNNKEL (reference sequence). CDR3 nucleotide sequence: TGTGCCAGCAGCCTGGAGACAGGGCAGTATGGAGATACGCAGTATTTT. Protein: CASSLETGQYGDTQYF.

This clone was seen a single time. The chain uses TRBV23-1 and TRBJ2-3, with TRBD1 matching over 8 bases. TRBV23-1 is flagged as an ORF with uncertain function. V dropped 3 bases and J dropped 1; count of bases not matched to a gene: 12. The CDR3 loop spans 18 amino acids. The CDR3 DNA reads as TGCGCCAGCAGTCACGGCCCACGCACGACAGGGGGCACAGATACGCAGTATTTT. Translated, it gives CASSHGPRTTGGTDTQYF.

This clone has only a few counts. This rearrangement joins TRBV9 to TRBJ1-1; possible D gene TRBD1, 6 bases. The V end lost 0 bases, the J end lost 1 base, and 7 bases lay between the germline ends. Germline V CDR1 and CDR2: SGDLS, YYNGEE. CDR3 size: 14 residues. Here the CDR3 reads CASSVEGGNTEAFF. CDR3 DNA sequence: TGTGCCAGCAGCGTAGAAGGGGGGAACACTGAAGCTTTCTTT.

The CDR3 DNA reads TGCGCCAGCAGCTTGGGTCTAGCGGGGCAAGAGACCCAGTACTTC. Translation gives CASSLGLAGQETQYF. J is TRBJ2-5 and V is TRBV5-1, with TRBD2 matching over 9 bases. Germline V gene data show CDR1 as SGHRS and CDR2 as YFSETQ. This CDR3 has 15 residues. V lost 0 bases to trimming and J lost 2 bases; unmatched junction nucleotides: 2. Full variable domain (remainder filled in from reference TRBV5-1 and TRBJ2-5): KAGVTQTPRYLIKTRGQQVTLSCSPISGHRSVSWYQQTPGQGLQFLFEYFSETQRNKGNFPGRFSGRQFSNSRSEMNVSTLELGDSALYLCASSLGLAGQETQYFGPGTRLLVL.

The CDR3, as DNA: TGTGCCAGCACCTGGTTGGGGGCTTATTTGGACACTGAAGCTTTCTTT. This encodes CASTWLGAYLDTEAFF. This chain connects TRBV27 to TRBJ1-1, with a weak D call TRBD1 (6 bases). CDR3 size: 16 residues. Germline V gives CDR1 MNHEY, CDR2 SMNVEV (reference sequence). Trimming took 7 bases from V and 3 from J, leaving 21 bases between them.

This chain joins TRBV7-3 and TRBJ1-1; 8 bases match TRBD1. V lost 3 bases to trimming and J lost 5 bases; unmatched junction nucleotides: 2. The CDR3 spans 13 residues. CDR1 and CDR2 from the germline V gene are SGHTA and FQGTGA. CDR3 in amino acids: CASSLRQGTEAFF. In DNA, the CDR3 is TGTGCCAGCAGCTTGAGACAGGGGACTGAAGCTTTCTTT.

The chain has TRBV2 and TRBJ2-3, with 9 bases that match TRBD2. This CDR3 has 16 amino acids. The trim removed 3 bases at V and 2 bases at J, leaving 6 bases unmatched. Germline CDR1 reads SNHLY; CDR2 reads FYNNEI. The DNA for the CDR3 is TGTGCCAGCAGTGAGCTTGGCGGGGGGGCCACAGATACGCAGTATTTT. Amino acids: CASSELGGGATDTQYF.